The 25 T cell receptor beta chains below were found in one sample sequenced in a study of T cells after yellow fever vaccination. TCRdb passed the 5' RACE reads through MiXCR, listing each CDR3 protein once. The table lists more than 450,000 distinct CDR3 sequences, 21% of them singletons. Source: PBMCs, taken approximately 22 days after the first yellow fever vaccination. The source is a man aged 18 to 35 who received the YFV17D yellow fever vaccine.

V usage is TRBV5-5 and J usage is TRBJ1-1, with TRBD1 identical over 7 bases. The CDR3 has 17 amino acids. The germline V gene encodes CDR1 SGHKS and CDR2 YYEKEE (reference sequence). After removal of 3 bases from V and 1 base from J, the junction contained 12 bases not matched to a gene. CDR3 amino acids: CASSSPPGKGANTEAFF. The CDR3 bases are TGTGCCAGCAGCTCACCCCCCGGAAAGGGGGCGAACACTGAAGCTTTCTTT.

Regarding this clonotype: Given a much more abundant clone one base away, this may be a read error. The chain uses TRBV7-2 and TRBJ2-1; D gene unclear. The CDR3 loop spans 12 amino acids. The germline V gene has CDR1 SGHTA and CDR2 FQGNSA. Here the CDR3 reads CASSLAFNEQLF. The CDR3 nucleotides read TGTGCCAGCAGCTTAGCGTTCAATGAGCAGCTCTTC.

This clonotype was recorded a few times. The chain uses TRBV25-1 and TRBJ2-7, with TRBD1 as a possible D gene (5 bases). The V gene lost 4 bases and the J gene lost 3 bases, with 13 bases spanning the gap. From germline, CDR1 is MGHDK and CDR2 SYGVNS. The CDR3 totals 14 residues. The CDR3 nucleotides read TGTGCCAGCAGTGGTCCAGGGTTTCTCTACGAGCAGTACTTC. Encoded protein: CASSGPGFLYEQYF.

This clonotype was seen a handful of times. The CDR3 sequence is CSARDRRGGLAGELFF. The CDR3 DNA follows: TGCAGTGCTAGAGATCGCCGGGGGGGTTTGGCCGGGGAGCTGTTTTTT. This chain uses TRBV20-1 with TRBJ2-2; 8 bases are a match to TRBD2. V shed 0 bases, J shed 6 bases, and the junction held 9 bases outside the gene matches. Germline lookup yields CDR1 DFQATT and CDR2 SNEGSKA (reference sequence). The CDR3 is 16 residues long.

The sample holds a few counts of this clonotype. J is TRBJ2-1 and V is TRBV7-2; 7 bases match TRBD1. Germline CDR1 and CDR2: SGHTA and FQGNSA. The CDR3 consists of 15 residues. Germline trimming cut 4 bases from V and 2 bases from J; bases unmatched to any gene: 5. CDR3 coding DNA: TGTGCCAGCAGCTACAGGGGACCCCCCTACAATGAGCAGTTCTTC. Protein: CASSYRGPPYNEQFF.

The chain joins TRBV6-5 to TRBJ1-2; D uncertain. The CDR3 extends over 13 amino acids. The germline V gene encodes CDR1 MNHEY and CDR2 SVGAGI. Trimming stripped 0 bases from V and 4 bases from J, with 6 bases between. CDR3 amino acids: CASSYSRGYGYTF. CDR3 coding DNA: TGTGCCAGCAGTTACTCCCGGGGCTATGGCTACACCTTC.

The J gene is TRBJ1-5, the V gene TRBV2; D is unclear. The germline CDR1 and CDR2 sequences are SNHLY and FYNNEI. V was clipped by 4 bases and J by 0 bases, with 7 bases between them. This CDR3 contains 14 residues. The CDR3 loop reads CASSGSYSNQPQHF. The CDR3 DNA is TGTGCCAGCAGTGGCAGTTATAGCAATCAGCCCCAGCATTTT.

This sequence joins TRBV4-3 and TRBJ1-3; no clear D gene. The CDR3 extends over 17 amino acids. CDR1 and CDR2 (germline): LGHNA, YSLEER. The germline V and J ends were trimmed by 3 bases and 0 bases, with 15 bases remaining between them. DNA of the CDR3: TGCGCCAGCAGCCATTATATCTTGACTGCCTCTGGAAACACCATATATTTT. This translates into CASSHYILTASGNTIYF.

This clonotype was seen only a few times. This chain joins TRBV20-1 and TRBJ2-7; D call uncertain. Germline loops: CDR1 DFQATT, CDR2 SNEGSKA (reference sequence). V lost 0 bases and J 2 bases, leaving 5 bases between the germline ends. The CDR3 has 12 residues. CDR3 nucleotides: TGCAGTGCTAGAGAGGAGCCCTACGAGCAGTACGTC. Translation: CSAREEPYEQYV.

This clonotype was picked up a small number of times. V usage is TRBV5-1 and J usage is TRBJ1-2, with D perhaps matching TRBD1 (6 bases). CDR1 SGHRS and CDR2 YFSETQ come from the germline V gene. This CDR3 has 13 residues. Trimming shortened V by 0 bases and J by 6 bases, and 9 bases separated the two germline ends. As DNA, the CDR3 is TGCGCCAGCAGCTTGGTACAGGGCCATGGCTACACCTTC. Amino acids: CASSLVQGHGYTF.

This clonotype was counted only a few times. The DNA of the CDR3 is TGTGCCAGCCGGGACGTCTATGGAGCCAAAAACATTCAGTACTTC. Translation: CASRDVYGAKNIQYF. The J gene is TRBJ2-4, the V gene TRBV6-1, with D perhaps given as TRBD1 or TRBD2 (5 bases each). CDR1 MNHNS and CDR2 SASEGT come from the germline V gene. V was pared by 8 bases and J by 0 bases, with 14 bases between. The CDR3 totals 15 residues.

This clonotype has a handful of counts. The chain uses TRBV6-1 and TRBJ1-6; TRBD1 is a possible D gene (5 bases). Germline V gene data show CDR1 as MNHNS and CDR2 as SASEGT. Between the trimmed V and J ends, which lost 5 bases and 10 bases, there was a span of 15 bases. The CDR3 is made up of 14 amino acids. The DNA of the CDR3 is TGTGCCAGCAGTCAGGGAGCAGTTCGCTCACCCCTCCACTTT. Translating it yields CASSQGAVRSPLHF.

V and J are TRBV4-1 and TRBJ1-2; 8 bases fit TRBD1. The germline V gene has CDR1 MGHRA and CDR2 YSYEKL. The CDR3 is 15 residues long. V trimming: 4 bases; J trimming: 7 bases; junction bases outside the gene matches: 11. The CDR3 DNA sequence: TGCGCCAGCAGCCTAAGTGGGCAGGGGGCTGGTGGCTACACCTTC. Amino acids: CASSLSGQGAGGYTF.

The genes are TRBV7-9 and TRBJ2-1, with 13 bases identical to TRBD2. This CDR3 region has 15 residues. Germline CDR1 is SEHNR and CDR2 is FQNEAQ (reference sequence). The V and J ends lost 4 bases and 4 bases, in that order; junction bases with no gene match: 1. The CDR3 DNA reads as TGTGCCAGCAGCTCGACTAGCGGGGGGTACAATGAGCAGTTCTTC. As protein: CASSSTSGGYNEQFF.

The genes are TRBV4-3 and TRBJ1-2; no reliable D call. The V end lost 4 bases, the J end lost 2 bases, and 14 bases lay between the germline ends. Germline lookup yields CDR1 LGHNA and CDR2 YSLEER. CDR3 length equals 15 residues. Written as DNA, the CDR3 is TGCGCCAGCAGCCCGGGCGGAGACCTAAACTATGGCTACACCTTC. Amino acids: CASSPGGDLNYGYTF.

The sample holds many counts of this clonotype. V gene TRBV20-1 combines with J gene TRBJ1-5; D is unresolved. V was trimmed by 0 bases and J by 2 bases, leaving 14 bases between them. This CDR3 is 16 amino acids long. Germline-derived CDR1 and CDR2 are DFQATT and SNEGSKA (reference sequence). The CDR3 coding sequence is TGCAGTGCTAGAGATAACGAGGGTTGGGGCAATCAGCCCCAGCATTTT. This encodes CSARDNEGWGNQPQHF.

The chain is built from TRBV2 and TRBJ2-7; 9 nucleotides match TRBD1. Germline CDR1 is SNHLY and CDR2 is FYNNEI. Unmatched junction bases numbered 14, after V lost 10 bases and J lost 7 bases. The CDR3 loop spans 14 amino acids. DNA of the CDR3: TGTGCCATCCTGATTAGTAACAGGGGGCGAGAGCAGTACTTC. Residues: CAILISNRGREQYF.

This clonotype was observed a single time. The chain recombines TRBV27 with TRBJ2-7; 10 nucleotides align to TRBD2. Germline assignment: CDR1 MNHEY and CDR2 SMNVEV (reference sequence). The V gene end was trimmed by 5 bases and the J gene end by 3 bases; junction bases not matched to a gene: 4. The CDR3 has 14 residues. CDR3 residues: CASSTSSGGYEQYF. The CDR3 nucleotides read TGTGCCAGCAGTACGTCTAGCGGGGGCTACGAGCAGTACTTC.

The table lists this clonotype with a few counts. The chain links TRBV6-5 to TRBJ1-2; D is ambiguous. V gave up 0 bases and J gave up 8 bases, with 13 bases separating them. Germline V CDR1 and CDR2: MNHEY, SVGAGI. The CDR3 has 14 residues. The CDR3 is CASSYSGLGGGYTF. CDR3 DNA sequence: TGTGCCAGCAGTTACTCCGGGTTGGGCGGAGGCTACACCTTC.

V usage is TRBV5-4 and J usage is TRBJ1-2; perhaps TRBD1 as D (6 bases). Trimming took off 4 bases at V and 6 bases at J, with 16 bases between the two ends. Germline CDR1 SGHNT, CDR2 YYREEE (reference sequence). The CDR3 runs 14 residues. Here the CDR3 reads CASSPAQGWDGYTF. The CDR3 nucleotides are TGTGCCAGCAGCCCAGCCCAGGGGTGGGATGGCTACACCTTC.

This clonotype was detected a few times. The V gene is TRBV7-2, the J gene TRBJ1-2; D is ambiguous. Germline V gene lookup returns CDR1 SGHTA and CDR2 FQGNSA. The CDR3 has 12 residues. Deletions cut 3 bases from V and 2 bases from J, with 4 bases between. CDR3 amino acids: CASSFQNYGYTF. Written as DNA, the CDR3 is TGTGCCAGCAGCTTTCAGAACTATGGCTACACCTTC.

J is TRBJ1-1 and V is TRBV18; D gene ambiguous. The CDR3 extends over 16 amino acids. The V and J ends lost 2 bases and 0 bases respectively, with 13 bases between them. Germline V gene lookup returns CDR1 KGHSH and CDR2 LQKENI. CDR3 coding DNA: TGTGCCAGCTCACCAAGACGAGGACGTATGAACACTGAAGCTTTCTTT. It yields the protein CASSPRRGRMNTEAFF.

V is TRBV20-1 and J is TRBJ1-5; D remains ambiguous. CDR3 size: 12 residues. Germline V gene data show CDR1 as DFQATT and CDR2 as SNEGSKA (reference sequence). The germline V and J ends were trimmed by 2 bases and 7 bases, with 9 bases remaining between them. CDR3 DNA: TGCAGTGCTAGAAGGGTGGGGCAGCCCCAGCATTTT. It is translated as CSARRVGQPQHF.

This chain connects TRBV5-1 to TRBJ1-5, with D unresolved. Germline V gene data show CDR1 as SGHRS and CDR2 as YFSETQ. V was pared by 0 bases and J by 2 bases, with 9 bases between. CDR3 length: 15 amino acids. The CDR3 DNA reads as TGCGCCAGCAGCTTGGGTTCTAGTGGCAATCAGCCCCAGCATTTT. Translating gives CASSLGSSGNQPQHF.

The genes are TRBV10-1 and TRBJ2-7, with TRBD2 matching over 9 bases. This CDR3 contains 15 residues. V trimming: 9 bases; J trimming: 2 bases; junction bases outside the gene matches: 11. In germline, CDR1 is WNHNN, CDR2 SYGVQD (reference sequence). In DNA, the CDR3 is TGCGCCAGTTCAACCGGGACTAGCCCAGCCTACGAGCAGTACTTC. Protein product: CASSTGTSPAYEQYF.